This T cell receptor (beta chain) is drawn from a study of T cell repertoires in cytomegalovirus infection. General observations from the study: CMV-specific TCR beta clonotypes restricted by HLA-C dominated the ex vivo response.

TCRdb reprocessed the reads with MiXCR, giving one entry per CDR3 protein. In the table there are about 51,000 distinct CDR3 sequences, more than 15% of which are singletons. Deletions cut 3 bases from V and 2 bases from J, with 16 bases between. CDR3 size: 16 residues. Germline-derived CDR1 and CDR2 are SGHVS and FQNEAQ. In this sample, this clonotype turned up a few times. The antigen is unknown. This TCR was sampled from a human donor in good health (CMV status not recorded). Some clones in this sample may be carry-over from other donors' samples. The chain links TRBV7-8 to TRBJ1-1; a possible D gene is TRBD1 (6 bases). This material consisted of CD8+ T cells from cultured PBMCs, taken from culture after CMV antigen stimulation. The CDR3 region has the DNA TGTGCCAGCAGCTTGCCTACGGGGGGCGGAAACACTGAAGCTTTCTTT. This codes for CASSLPTGGGNTEAFF.